This T cell receptor beta chain was recorded in a study of T cell responses to AZD1222 COVID-19 vaccine. Using immunoSEQ multiplex PCR, the repertoire was profiled, and TCRdb retains in-frame clones only, with some absent. The sample has 150,000 to 200,000 clones, approximately 93% seen once. The V gene's germline CDR1 is SGHTA and CDR2 FQGNSA. This CDR3 has 15 amino acids. Trimming removed 2 bases at V and 5 bases at J, with 16 bases between. The chain combines TRBV7-2 with TRBJ2-7, with TRBD2 as a possible D gene (5 bases). Sequenced material: peripheral blood, taken on day 0 of AZD1222 vaccination. This sequence was found in an adult in good health. CDR3 sequence: CASSLSAGVGDEQYF. The DNA of the CDR3 is TGTGCCAGCAGCTTATCAGCCGGGGTTGGAGACGAGCAGTACTTC. The full variable domain, in which reference TRBV7-2 and TRBJ2-7 provide the parts outside the CDR3, is GAGVSQSPSNKVTEKGKDVELRCDPISGHTALYWYRQSLGQGLEFLIYFQGNSAPDKSGLPSDRFSAERTGGSVSTLTIQRTQQEDSAVYLCASSLSAGVGDEQYFGPGTRLTVT.